This note documents a single T cell receptor (beta chain) sequence. The data are from a study of tissue T cells after allogeneic stem cell transplantation. Clones were sequenced by immunoSEQ multiplex PCR, and TCRdb holds only the in-frame ones, with some missing. The sample consists of 6,000 or so clones, roughly three fifths of them appearing once. The CDR3 totals 13 residues. V shed 4 bases and J 5 bases; nucleotides not matched to a gene: 4. The germline V gene has CDR1 WNHNN and CDR2 SYGVQD (reference sequence). The chain employs TRBV10-1 and TRBJ2-7, with 8 nucleotides matching TRBD1. This TCR came from a male donor aged 60 or older with lung cancer. This specimen consisted of tissue from the jejunum, obtained at autopsy. The CDR3 region is CASSAGGRNEQYF. The CDR3, as DNA: TGCGCCAGCAGTGCAGGGGGCAGGAACGAGCAGTACTTC.